The 31 T cell receptor beta chains reported below all come from one sample, sequenced in a study of blood T cell repertoires in COVID-19. Sequencing used immunoSEQ multiplex PCR; TCRdb keeps in-frame clones, though not all of them. This sample has just over 350,000 clones, with over 75% found just once. The sample consisted of PBMCs or T cells enriched from blood (not recorded which). These receptor sequences come from a woman between 25 and 40 years old who had recovered from COVID-19.

CDR3 sequence reads: CASTEGGRYRSLPDTQYF. CDR3 coding DNA: TGTGCCAGCACCGAGGGGGGGCGCTATAGGTCTCTGCCGGATACGCAGTATTTT. V usage is TRBV7-9 and J usage is TRBJ2-3; a possible D gene is TRBD2 (7 bases). Per the germline V gene, CDR1 is SEHNR and CDR2 is FQNEAQ (reference sequence). The CDR3 covers 18 residues. V dropped 7 bases and J dropped 6 bases, with 29 bases sitting between them. Complete variable domain (other parts from reference TRBV7-9 and TRBJ2-3): DTGVSQNPRHKITKRGQNVTFRCDPISEHNRLYWYRQTLGQGPEFLTYFQNEAQLEKSRLLSDRFSAERPKGSFSTLEIQRTEQGDSAMYLCASTEGGRYRSLPDTQYFGPGTRLTVL.

V gene TRBV18 combines with J gene TRBJ2-7, with TRBD1 as a possible D gene (6 bases). CDR1 is KGHSH and CDR2 is LQKENI in the germline V gene. This CDR3 spans 14 amino acids. V lost 0 bases and J lost 5, with 11 bases in between. CDR3 DNA sequence: TGTGCCAGCTCACCACCGGGGGCAGTGAACGAGCAGTACTTC. Translated: CASSPPGAVNEQYF.

The gene calls are TRBV12-3 or TRBV12-4 and TRBJ2-2; TRBD2 matches at 7 bases. CDR3 length: 12 residues. The CDR3 protein is CAQGGDTGELFF. The CDR3 bases are TGTGCGCAGGGAGGGGATACCGGGGAGCTGTTTTTT.

V gene TRBV15 combines with J gene TRBJ1-6; D gene unclear. Trimming removed 4 bases at V and 6 bases at J, with 13 bases between. Germline V gene data show CDR1 as LNHNV and CDR2 as YYDKDF (reference sequence). There are 15 residues in the CDR3. The chain's CDR3 is CATSNSRISNSPLHF. The CDR3 DNA reads as TGTGCCACCAGCAATTCCAGGATCAGTAATTCACCCCTCCACTTT. The entire variable domain, with the rest obtained from reference TRBV15 and TRBJ1-6, is as follows: DAMVIQNPRYQVTQFGKPVTLSCSQTLNHNVMYWYQQKSSQAPKLLFHYYDKDFNNEADTPDNFQSRRPNTSFCFLDIRSPGLGDTAMYLCATSNSRISNSPLHFGNGTRLTVT.

This clone appeared a single time. The chain carries TRBV5-3 and TRBJ1-5; unclear D gene. TRBV5-3 is filed as an ORF, its function uncertain. V was cut by 4 bases and J by 2 bases, with 19 bases left in between. The CDR3 spans 17 residues. The CDR3 bases are TGTGCCAGAAGCATACCGAGCCGCGGGTTGGGCAATCAGCCCCAGCATTTT. Translation gives CARSIPSRGLGNQPQHF.

This clone was seen just once. V usage is TRBV18 and J usage is TRBJ2-1; 15 nucleotides line up with TRBD2. The CDR3 contains 18 residues. Per germline, CDR1 KGHSH and CDR2 LQKENI. The trim removed 0 bases at V and 5 bases at J, leaving 5 bases unmatched. In nucleotides, the CDR3 is TGTGCCAGCTCACCACCGGGACTAGCGGGAGGCTTACACAATGAGCAGTTCTTC. Protein product: CASSPPGLAGGLHNEQFF.

Of note for this clone: Other DNA sequences from this sample encode an identical CDR3 as well. The gene calls are TRBV18 and TRBJ1-2; 8 nucleotides agree with TRBD1. This CDR3 contains 13 residues. Germline V lookup: CDR1 KGHSH, CDR2 LQKENI. V gave up 4 bases and J gave up 6 bases; unmatched junction bases: 4. The chain's CDR3 is CASSLGQGHGYTF. CDR3 DNA: TGTGCCAGCTCACTTGGACAGGGTCATGGCTACACCTTC.

This chain joins TRBV2 and TRBJ2-7; D gene ambiguous. The CDR3 length is 11 residues. Trimming removed 8 bases at V and 2 bases at J, with 7 bases between. CDR1 is SNHLY, CDR2 FYNNEI, per germline. In DNA, the CDR3 is TGTGCCAGCGGTGCGGCCTACGAGCAGTACTTC. Translation: CASGAAYEQYF.

This rearrangement joins TRBV7-8 to TRBJ2-1; unclear D gene. The CDR3 sequence is 12 residues long. With 1 base removed from V and 10 bases from J, the gap between germline ends came to 8 bases. Germline values: CDR1 SGHVS, CDR2 FQNEAQ. The CDR3 nucleotides are TGTGCCAGCAGCTTAGAACGGTGGGAGCAGTTCTTC. Translated, it gives CASSLERWEQFF.

Points on this clone: One end of the junction fails to match germline, which may point to a read error. V is TRBV7-2 and J is TRBJ1-5, with 7 bases lining up with TRBD1. There are 15 residues in the CDR3. Germline-derived CDR1 and CDR2 are SGHTA and FQGNSA. The CDR3 loop reads CASSLAGQYNQPQHF. The DNA for the CDR3 is TGTGCCAGCAGCCTAGCGGGACAGTACAATCAGCCCCAGCATTTT.

The CDR3 sequence: CSVSHQAGYEQYF. The CDR3 DNA reads TGCAGCGTATCCCATCAGGCGGGGTACGAGCAGTACTTC. The chain employs TRBV29-1 and TRBJ2-7; D perhaps matches TRBD2 (6 bases). V was trimmed by 6 bases and J by 4 bases, leaving 16 bases between them. The germline V gene has CDR1 SQVTM and CDR2 ANQGSEA. This CDR3 spans 13 amino acids.

The CDR3 DNA follows: TGTGCCAGCAGCGCCGGGACAGGGGTGTACGAGCAGTACTTC. Protein: CASSAGTGVYEQYF. The chain has TRBV7-9 and TRBJ2-7, with 10 bases matching TRBD1. From germline, CDR1 is SEHNR and CDR2 FQNEAQ (reference sequence). CDR3 size: 14 residues. V shed 5 bases, J shed 4 bases, and the junction held 5 bases outside the gene matches.

This rearrangement joins TRBV4-1 to TRBJ2-7; 8 bases match TRBD1. J was trimmed by 4 bases and V by 6 bases; bases with no gene match: 11. Germline loops: CDR1 MGHRA, CDR2 YSYEKL. This CDR3 spans 15 amino acids. The CDR3 is CASSLTGGTPYEQYF. CDR3 coding DNA: TGCGCCAGCAGTCTCACAGGGGGGACACCTTACGAGCAGTACTTC.

This chain uses TRBV4-1 with TRBJ1-5; unclear D gene. Germline CDR1 is MGHRA and CDR2 is YSYEKL. The V gene lost 0 bases and the J gene lost 5 bases, with 11 bases spanning the gap. The length of the CDR3 is 15 residues. DNA for the CDR3: TGCGCCAGCAGCCAAGACACCGGGAACCATCAGCCCCAGCATTTT. This translates into CASSQDTGNHQPQHF.

The rearrangement links TRBV18 to TRBJ2-4; the D gene is possibly TRBD1 (5 bases). The CDR3 is 18 residues long. The germline V gene encodes CDR1 KGHSH and CDR2 LQKENI. V was cut by 5 bases and J by 1 base, with 21 bases left in between. The CDR3 bases are TGTGCCAGCTCAGTTATCCAATCAGGGTTAGGGGCCAAAAACATTCAGTACTTC. It encodes CASSVIQSGLGAKNIQYF.

The chain has TRBV15 and TRBJ2-7; perhaps TRBD1 as D (6 bases). The V gene lost 4 bases and the J gene lost 2 bases, with 12 bases spanning the gap. This CDR3 has 14 residues. Germline V CDR1 and CDR2: LNHNV, YYDKDF (reference sequence). The DNA of the CDR3 is TGTGCCACCAGCATGAAGGACAGAGCCTACGAGCAGTACTTC. Residues: CATSMKDRAYEQYF.

In DNA, the CDR3 is TGTGCCAGCTCAGCAGGTGAAGCTTTCTTT. It translates to CASSAGEAFF. V gene TRBV19 combines with J gene TRBJ1-1; D is uncertain. Germline V gene sequence: CDR1 LNHDA, CDR2 SQIVND (reference sequence). Trimming left V 9 bases short and J 7 bases short, with 9 bases between. This CDR3 is built from 10 residues.

The rearrangement uses TRBV7-6 and TRBJ1-2, with D uncertain. Germline CDR1 SGHVS, CDR2 FNYEAQ. V lost 4 bases, J lost 0 bases, and 12 bases lay in between. This CDR3 spans 15 amino acids. The CDR3 loop is CASSYGEGSNYGYTF. The CDR3 DNA reads as TGTGCCAGCAGCTACGGGGAGGGTTCTAACTATGGCTACACCTTC.

The chain recombines TRBV2 with TRBJ2-6; 8 bases line up with TRBD1. V lost 6 bases and J lost 2; bases outside the gene matches: 6. The CDR3 covers 16 residues. Germline V gene data show CDR1 as SNHLY and CDR2 as FYNNEI. This chain's CDR3 is CASSHDRGTGANVLTF. The CDR3 nucleotides read TGTGCCAGCAGCCACGACAGGGGAACTGGGGCCAACGTCCTGACTTTC.

V and J are TRBV3-1 (or the pseudogene TRBV3-2) and TRBJ1-5; the D is unclear. Deletions cut 0 bases from V and 5 bases from J, with 8 bases between. The CDR3 has 14 amino acids. CDR1 LGHDT and CDR2 YNNKEL come from the germline V gene (reference sequence). This chain's CDR3 is CASSQDFRYQPQHF. CDR3 coding DNA: TGTGCCAGCAGCCAAGATTTCAGATATCAGCCCCAGCATTTT.

The V and J genes are TRBV11-2 and TRBJ1-1, with TRBD1 identical over 9 bases. From germline, CDR1 is SGHAT and CDR2 FQNNGV. The CDR3 consists of 12 residues. Trimming at V came to 8 bases and at J to 8 bases, leaving 6 bases not matched to a gene. DNA of the CDR3: TGTGCCAGCCGGGGACAGGGTATGGAAGCTTTCTTT. The encoded protein is CASRGQGMEAFF.

This chain's CDR3 is CASSLTGGPSYEQYF. For the CDR3, the DNA is TGTGCCAGCAGTTTAACGGGAGGGCCCTCCTACGAGCAGTACTTC. The V gene is TRBV27, the J gene TRBJ2-7; 8 positions match TRBD2. V was pared by 2 bases and J by 0 bases, with 3 bases of the junction left unmatched. Looked up from germline, CDR1 is MNHEY and CDR2 is SMNVEV (reference sequence). This CDR3 region has 15 residues.

The rearrangement links TRBV2 to TRBJ1-1; D call uncertain. Germline V gives CDR1 SNHLY, CDR2 FYNNEI. V was cut by 4 bases and J by 4 bases, with 13 bases left in between. The CDR3 is 14 amino acids. CDR3 coding DNA: TGTGCCAGCAGTGTTACGGGGATGAGCACTGAAGCTTTCTTT. This translates into CASSVTGMSTEAFF. The whole variable domain, filled in from reference TRBV2 and TRBJ1-1, reads EPEVTQTPSHQVTQMGQEVILRCVPISNHLYFYWYRQILGQKVEFLVSFYNNEISEKSEIFDDQFSVERPDGSNFTLKIRSTKLEDSAMYFCASSVTGMSTEAFFGQGTRLTVV.

The V call is TRBV12-3 or TRBV12-4, the J call TRBJ1-4, with a tentative D call TRBD1 (5 bases). Trimming stripped 6 bases from V and 8 bases from J, with 13 bases between. This CDR3 contains 13 residues. CDR3 sequence reads: CASRKDSPEKLFF. In DNA form, the CDR3 reads TGTGCCAGCAGGAAAGACAGTCCCGAAAAACTGTTTTTT.

This clone came up once. The genes are TRBV15 and TRBJ1-4; 8 nucleotides match TRBD1. Germline trimming cut 8 bases from V and 7 bases from J; bases unmatched to any gene: 6. Germline V gene data show CDR1 as LNHNV and CDR2 as YYDKDF (reference sequence). The CDR3 is made up of 13 amino acids. In nucleotides, the CDR3 is TGTGCCACCCGAGGACAGGGTAGTGAAAAACTGTTTTTT. Its translation: CATRGQGSEKLFF.

The rearrangement links TRBV19 to TRBJ2-1, with 14 bases aligning to TRBD2. The CDR3 spans 17 residues. The germline gives CDR1 LNHDA, CDR2 SQIVND (reference sequence). Trimming at V came to 4 bases and at J to 4 bases, leaving 6 bases not matched to a gene. CDR3 nucleotides: TGTGCCAGTAGTACGGGACTAGCGGGGGATCAATACAATGAGCAGTTCTTC. Protein: CASSTGLAGDQYNEQFF.

DNA of the CDR3: TGTGCCAGCAGCTTACCTGTTGCAGGGTTGCAGTATTTT. Amino acids: CASSLPVAGLQYF. The J gene is TRBJ2-3, the V gene TRBV5-4; a possible D gene is TRBD1 (5 bases). The CDR3 has 13 residues. V was clipped by 2 bases and J by 11 bases, with 15 bases between them. Germline V gene sequence: CDR1 SGHNT, CDR2 YYREEE (reference sequence).

This sequence joins TRBV3-1 (or the pseudogene TRBV3-2) and TRBJ1-3; D remains unclear. Germline CDR1 and CDR2: LGHDT and YNNKEL (reference sequence). The CDR3 totals 14 residues. Deletions cut 2 bases from V and 4 bases from J, with 9 bases between. CDR3 nucleotide sequence: TGTGCCAGCAGCCAAACAGAGTCCGGAAACACCATATATTTT. Protein sequence: CASSQTESGNTIYF.

J is TRBJ2-7 and V is TRBV9, with 9 bases fitting TRBD1. The CDR3 is made up of 14 amino acids. With V trimmed by 0 bases and J by 4 bases, 2 bases remained unmatched. CDR1 and CDR2 from the germline V gene are SGDLS and YYNGEE. CDR3 sequence reads: CASSVGDREYEQYF. The CDR3, as DNA: TGTGCCAGCAGCGTAGGGGACAGGGAATACGAGCAGTACTTC.

This clone was detected only a few times. The rearrangement uses TRBV27 and TRBJ2-1; 10 nucleotides agree with TRBD1. Germline CDR1 and CDR2: MNHEY and SMNVEV (reference sequence). This CDR3 has 14 amino acids. V lost 2 bases to trimming and J lost 9 bases; unmatched junction nucleotides: 4. CDR3 amino acids: CASSLGQGGGEQFF. Written as DNA, the CDR3 is TGTGCCAGCAGTTTAGGACAGGGGGGGGGTGAGCAGTTCTTC.

The chain links TRBV5-6 to TRBJ1-2; tentatively, D is TRBD1 (6 bases). Trimming cost V 3 bases and J 1 base, with 10 bases left between them. The CDR3 is made up of 14 amino acids. Germline CDR1 reads SGHDT; CDR2 reads YYEEEE. The CDR3 region is CASSSIQGNYGYTF. CDR3 coding DNA: TGTGCCAGCAGCTCGATACAGGGTAACTATGGCTACACCTTC.